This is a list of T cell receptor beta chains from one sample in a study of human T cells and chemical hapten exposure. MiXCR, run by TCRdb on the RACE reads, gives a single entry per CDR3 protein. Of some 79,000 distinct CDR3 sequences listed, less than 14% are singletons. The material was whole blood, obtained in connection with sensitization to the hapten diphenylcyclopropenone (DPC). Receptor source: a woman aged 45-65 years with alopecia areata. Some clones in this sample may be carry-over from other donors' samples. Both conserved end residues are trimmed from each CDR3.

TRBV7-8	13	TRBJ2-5	ASSVLAGGRETQY
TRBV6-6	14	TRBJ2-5	ASSYGLAGGAETQY
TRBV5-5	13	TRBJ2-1	ASSSRGVTYNEQF
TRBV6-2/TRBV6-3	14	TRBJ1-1	ASSSDRGIGGTEAF
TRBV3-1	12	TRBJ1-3	ASSQEGTTGAIY
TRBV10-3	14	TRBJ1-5	AISNPSGTKDQPQH
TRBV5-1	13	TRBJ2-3	TSSLRTGGTDTQY
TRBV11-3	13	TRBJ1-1	ASSLDSAPNTEAF
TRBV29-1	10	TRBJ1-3	SVEEIGNTIY
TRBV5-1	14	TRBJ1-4	ASSFFSAQRSEKLF
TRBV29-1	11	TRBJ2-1	SVGSSAVNEQF
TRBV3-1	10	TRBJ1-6	ASSPLYSPLH
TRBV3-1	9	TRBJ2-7	ASSQGNEQY
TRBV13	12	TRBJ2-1	ASSLGGARNEQF
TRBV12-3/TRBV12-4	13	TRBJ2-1	ASTPVTSGRNEQF
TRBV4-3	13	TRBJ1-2	ASSQERPDNYGYT
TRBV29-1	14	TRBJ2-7	SVEGLAGHGPYEQY
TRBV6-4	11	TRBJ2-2	ASSGSNTGELF
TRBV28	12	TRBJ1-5	ASRDRVGSQPQH
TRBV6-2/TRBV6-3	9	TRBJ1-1	ASTAGTEAF
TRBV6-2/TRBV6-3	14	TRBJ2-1	ASSYSGLPAYNEQF
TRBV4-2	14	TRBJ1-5	ASSQGRTGTNQPQH
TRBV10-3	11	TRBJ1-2	AINKADTGGYT
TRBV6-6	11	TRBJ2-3	ASSYLTGESQY
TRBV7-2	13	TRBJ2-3	ASSNLAYSTDTQY
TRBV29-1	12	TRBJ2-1	SVVSGLALNEQF
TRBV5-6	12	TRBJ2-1	ASSLAYRPNEQF
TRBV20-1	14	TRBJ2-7	SARPGVKAGFYEQY
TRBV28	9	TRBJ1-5	ASSSTRPQH
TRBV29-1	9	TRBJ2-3	SVLSVDTQY
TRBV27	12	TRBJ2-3	ATRAGGPSDTQY
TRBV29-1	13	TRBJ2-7	SVLGSSEASYEQY
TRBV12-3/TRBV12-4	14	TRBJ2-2	ASSYLGRGPGGELF
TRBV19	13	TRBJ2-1	ASSMGDRAYNEQF
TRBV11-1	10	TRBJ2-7	ASSVTLYEQY
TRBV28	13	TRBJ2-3	ASSSTGEGTDTQY
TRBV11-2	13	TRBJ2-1	ASSSGTPSYNEQF